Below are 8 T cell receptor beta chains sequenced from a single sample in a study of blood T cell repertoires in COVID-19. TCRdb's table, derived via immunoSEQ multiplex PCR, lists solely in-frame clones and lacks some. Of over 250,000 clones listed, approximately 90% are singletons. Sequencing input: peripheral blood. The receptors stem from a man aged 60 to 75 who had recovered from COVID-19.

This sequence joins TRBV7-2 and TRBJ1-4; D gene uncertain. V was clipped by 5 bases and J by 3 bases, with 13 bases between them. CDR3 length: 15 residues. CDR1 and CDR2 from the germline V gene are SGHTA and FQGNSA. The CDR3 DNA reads TGTGCCAGCAGCCGGCGGGTCGTCCCTAATGAAAAACTGTTTTTT. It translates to CASSRRVVPNEKLFF.

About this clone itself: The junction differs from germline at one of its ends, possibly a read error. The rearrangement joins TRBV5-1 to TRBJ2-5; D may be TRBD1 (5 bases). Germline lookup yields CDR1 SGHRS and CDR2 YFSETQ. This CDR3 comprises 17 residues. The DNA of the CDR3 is TGCGCCAGCAGCTTGAGGCCGACAGTCTCGTACCAAGGGACCCAGTACTTC. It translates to CASSLRPTVSYQGTQYF.

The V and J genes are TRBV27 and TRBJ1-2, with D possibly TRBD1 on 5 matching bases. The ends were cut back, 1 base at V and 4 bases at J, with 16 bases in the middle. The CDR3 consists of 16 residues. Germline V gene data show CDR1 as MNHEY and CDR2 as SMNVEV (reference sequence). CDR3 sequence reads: CASSLWSSRVSYGYTF. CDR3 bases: TGTGCCAGCAGTTTATGGTCTTCCAGGGTGTCCTATGGCTACACCTTC.

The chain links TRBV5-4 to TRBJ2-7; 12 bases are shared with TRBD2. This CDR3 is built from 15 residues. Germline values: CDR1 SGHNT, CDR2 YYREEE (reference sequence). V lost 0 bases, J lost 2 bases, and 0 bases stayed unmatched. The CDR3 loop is CASSLGLAGAYEQYF. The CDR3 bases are TGTGCCAGCAGCTTGGGACTAGCGGGGGCCTACGAGCAGTACTTC.

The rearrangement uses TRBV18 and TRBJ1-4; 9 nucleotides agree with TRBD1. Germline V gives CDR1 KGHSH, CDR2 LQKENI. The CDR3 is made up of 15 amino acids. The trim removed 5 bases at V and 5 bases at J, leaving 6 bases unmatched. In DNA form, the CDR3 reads TGTGCCAGCTCAACTGACGGGACAGGGAATGAAAAACTGTTTTTT. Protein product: CASSTDGTGNEKLFF.

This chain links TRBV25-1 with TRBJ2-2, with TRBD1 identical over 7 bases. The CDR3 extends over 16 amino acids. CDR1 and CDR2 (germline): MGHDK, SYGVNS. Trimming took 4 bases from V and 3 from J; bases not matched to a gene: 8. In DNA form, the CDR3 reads TGTGCCAGCAGTGCAACAGGGGATCGGTACACCGGGGAGCTGTTTTTT. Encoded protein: CASSATGDRYTGELFF. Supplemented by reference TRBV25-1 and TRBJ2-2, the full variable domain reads EADIYQTPRYLVIGTGKKITLECSQTMGHDKMYWYQQDPGMELHLIHYSYGVNSTEKGDLSSESTVSRIRTEHFPLTLESARPSHTSQYLCASSATGDRYTGELFFGEGSRLTVL.

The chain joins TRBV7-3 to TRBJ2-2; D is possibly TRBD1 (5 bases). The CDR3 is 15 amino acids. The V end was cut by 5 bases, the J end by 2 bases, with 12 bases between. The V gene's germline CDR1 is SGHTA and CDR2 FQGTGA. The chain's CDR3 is CASSPQVLNTGELFF. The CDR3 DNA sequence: TGTGCCAGCAGCCCACAGGTTCTTAACACCGGGGAGCTGTTTTTT.

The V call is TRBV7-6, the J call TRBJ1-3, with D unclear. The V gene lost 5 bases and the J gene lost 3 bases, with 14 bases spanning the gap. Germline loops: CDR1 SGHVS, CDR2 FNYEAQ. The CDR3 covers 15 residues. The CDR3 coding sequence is TGTGCCAGCAGCCGATTTGCGGCGGGTGGAAACACCATATATTTT. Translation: CASSRFAAGGNTIYF.